The rows below give T cell receptor beta chains drawn from one sample of a study of cytomegalovirus exposure and HLA in healthy donors. This table comes from immunoSEQ multiplex PCR, and its TCRdb copy is limited to in-frame clones, with some not included. The sample includes around 68,000 clones, roughly 80% of them seen just once. Sequencing was carried out using PBMCs. These receptors were collected from a woman aged 25 to 39 in good health and CMV-seropositive. Each CDR3 is given with its conserved first and last residue. The order of the fields is clone size, J gene, D gene, V gene, CDR3 DNA, CDR3 protein. The D gene is left open where the match is weak. Not all rows give a size; the values are once, few, many and, for expanded clones, a class.

clone_size: -
j_call: TRBJ1-1
d_call: -
v_call: TRBV5-6
cdr3_nt: TGTGCCAGTGGGCTCGGCGGGTTGTTGAACACTGAAGCTTTCTTT
cdr3_aa: CASGLGGLLNTEAFF

clone_size: -
j_call: TRBJ2-7
d_call: TRBD2
v_call: TRBV30
cdr3_nt: TGTGCCTGGAGTGATAGCGGGAGGGGAACCTACGAGCAGTACTTC
cdr3_aa: CAWSDSGRGTYEQYF

clone_size: -
j_call: TRBJ2-7
d_call: TRBD2
v_call: TRBV2
cdr3_nt: TGTGCCAGCGGGACTAGCAGCTCCTACGAGCAGTACTTC
cdr3_aa: CASGTSSSYEQYF

clone_size: -
j_call: TRBJ2-3
d_call: TRBD2
v_call: TRBV7-2
cdr3_nt: TGTGCCAGCAGCTTATCTAGCGGGAGGGCAGATACGCAGTATTTT
cdr3_aa: CASSLSSGRADTQYF

clone_size: once
j_call: TRBJ2-3
d_call: -
v_call: TRBV5-4
cdr3_nt: TGTGCCAGCAGCTTGGGTTGGGGCAGCACAGATACGCAGTATTTT
cdr3_aa: CASSLGWGSTDTQYF

clone_size: -
j_call: TRBJ2-5
d_call: -
v_call: TRBV5-4
cdr3_nt: TGTGCCAGCAGCACGGAGAACAGGGAGACCCAGTACTTC
cdr3_aa: CASSTENRETQYF

clone_size: -
j_call: TRBJ2-3
d_call: -
v_call: TRBV7-4
cdr3_nt: TGTGCCAGCAGCCCCTCACGATACTACCGCACAGATACGCAGTATTTT
cdr3_aa: CASSPSRYYRTDTQYF

clone_size: once
j_call: TRBJ2-5
d_call: TRBD1
v_call: TRBV19
cdr3_nt: TGTGCCAGTAGTATGGGAACAGGGGCCTTAGAAGTAGAGACCCAGTACTTC
cdr3_aa: CASSMGTGALEVETQYF

clone_size: -
j_call: TRBJ1-1
d_call: -
v_call: TRBV5-6
cdr3_nt: TGTGCCAGCAGCTTGCCAGGACAGATTTCGAACACTGAAGCTTTCTTT
cdr3_aa: CASSLPGQISNTEAFF

clone_size: -
j_call: TRBJ2-6
d_call: TRBD1
v_call: TRBV5-1
cdr3_nt: TGCGCCAGCAGACAGGGGGCTGGGGCCAACGTCCTGACTTTC
cdr3_aa: CASRQGAGANVLTF

clone_size: few
j_call: TRBJ1-5
d_call: TRBD1
v_call: TRBV5-4
cdr3_nt: TGTGCCAGCAGCCCGGGACAGGGGGCGCCCCGCAATCAGCCCCAGCATTTT
cdr3_aa: CASSPGQGAPRNQPQHF

clone_size: -
j_call: TRBJ2-7
d_call: TRBD2
v_call: TRBV5-1
cdr3_nt: TGCGCCAGCAGCCCCCTAGCGGGAGGGCCTAATGAGCAGTACTTC
cdr3_aa: CASSPLAGGPNEQYF

clone_size: few
j_call: TRBJ2-1
d_call: TRBD2
v_call: TRBV9
cdr3_nt: TGTGCCAGCAGCGTAGGGTGGGGGAGGGCTGATGAGCAGTTCTTC
cdr3_aa: CASSVGWGRADEQFF

clone_size: few
j_call: TRBJ2-1
d_call: TRBD2
v_call: TRBV5-1
cdr3_nt: TGCGCCAGCAGCTTTAGCGGGAGGGCCCAGTATGAGCAGTTCTTC
cdr3_aa: CASSFSGRAQYEQFF

clone_size: -
j_call: TRBJ2-5
d_call: TRBD2
v_call: TRBV29-1
cdr3_nt: TGCAGCGCCCCTATACTAGCGGAACAAGAGACCCAGTACTTC
cdr3_aa: CSAPILAEQETQYF

clone_size: -
j_call: TRBJ2-7
d_call: TRBD2
v_call: TRBV19
cdr3_nt: TGTGCCACGGGGCTAGCGGGAGAAGTTGGCGAGCAGTACTTC
cdr3_aa: CATGLAGEVGEQYF

clone_size: -
j_call: TRBJ2-7
d_call: -
v_call: TRBV27
cdr3_nt: TGTGCCAGCTTTTCCTACGAGCAGTACTTC
cdr3_aa: CASFSYEQYF

clone_size: few
j_call: TRBJ2-7
d_call: TRBD2
v_call: TRBV5-4
cdr3_nt: TGTGCCAGCAGCTTTGAGGGAGGGCCGCGTGAGCAGTACTTC
cdr3_aa: CASSFEGGPREQYF

clone_size: -
j_call: TRBJ2-7
d_call: -
v_call: TRBV27
cdr3_nt: TGTGCCAGCAGTCTAGGGCAGGGAGGCAGGAACGAGCAGTACTTC
cdr3_aa: CASSLGQGGRNEQYF

clone_size: -
j_call: TRBJ2-1
d_call: -
v_call: TRBV2
cdr3_nt: TGTGCCAGCAGGATCGACAGGAATGATGAGCAGTTCTTC
cdr3_aa: CASRIDRNDEQFF

clone_size: -
j_call: TRBJ2-1
d_call: -
v_call: TRBV29-1
cdr3_nt: TGCAGCGTTGAGGCAGGAGGCTCCTACAATGAGCAGTTCTTC
cdr3_aa: CSVEAGGSYNEQFF

clone_size: few
j_call: TRBJ2-1
d_call: TRBD2
v_call: TRBV10-3
cdr3_nt: TGTGCCATCAGTCCCCGGGTAGCGGGAGAAGGGCTCAATGAGCAGTTCTTC
cdr3_aa: CAISPRVAGEGLNEQFF

clone_size: -
j_call: TRBJ2-1
d_call: -
v_call: TRBV9
cdr3_nt: TGTGCCAGTGCGAATAGCGCCAGGGGCAATGAGCAGTTCTTC
cdr3_aa: CASANSARGNEQFF

clone_size: -
j_call: TRBJ1-1
d_call: -
v_call: TRBV7-9
cdr3_nt: TGTGCCAGCAGCTTAGGGACACCCAACACTGAAGCTTTCTTT
cdr3_aa: CASSLGTPNTEAFF

clone_size: -
j_call: TRBJ1-6
d_call: TRBD1
v_call: TRBV25-1
cdr3_nt: TGTGCCAGCAGAGGGCTCTCCGGGACAGGGGGAAATTCACCCCTCCACTTT
cdr3_aa: CASRGLSGTGGNSPLHF

clone_size: -
j_call: TRBJ2-5
d_call: -
v_call: TRBV5-6
cdr3_nt: TGTGCCAGCAGCTTGGTCGTGAGCGTACGCCAAGAGACCCAGTACTTC
cdr3_aa: CASSLVVSVRQETQYF

clone_size: -
j_call: TRBJ1-1
d_call: -
v_call: TRBV6-5
cdr3_nt: TGTGCCAGCACCCACCAGGGGCGGAACACTGAAGCTTTCTTT
cdr3_aa: CASTHQGRNTEAFF